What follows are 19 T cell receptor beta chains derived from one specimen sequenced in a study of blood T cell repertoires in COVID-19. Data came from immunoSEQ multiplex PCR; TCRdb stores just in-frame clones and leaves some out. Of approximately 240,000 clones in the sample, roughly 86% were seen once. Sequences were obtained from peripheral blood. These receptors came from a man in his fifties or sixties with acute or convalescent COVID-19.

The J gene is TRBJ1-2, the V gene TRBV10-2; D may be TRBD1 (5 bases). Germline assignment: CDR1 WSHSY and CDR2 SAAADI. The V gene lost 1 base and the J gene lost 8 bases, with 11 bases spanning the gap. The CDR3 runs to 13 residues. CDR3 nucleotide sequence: TGCGCCAGCAGTGAGTTTTCAGGGTACGGCTACACCTTC. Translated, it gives CASSEFSGYGYTF.

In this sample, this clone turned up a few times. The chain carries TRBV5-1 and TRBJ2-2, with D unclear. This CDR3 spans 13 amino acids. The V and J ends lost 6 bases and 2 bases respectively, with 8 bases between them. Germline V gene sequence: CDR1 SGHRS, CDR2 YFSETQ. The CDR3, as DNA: TGCGCCAGCACAACAAGAAACACCGGGGAGCTGTTTTTT. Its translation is CASTTRNTGELFF.

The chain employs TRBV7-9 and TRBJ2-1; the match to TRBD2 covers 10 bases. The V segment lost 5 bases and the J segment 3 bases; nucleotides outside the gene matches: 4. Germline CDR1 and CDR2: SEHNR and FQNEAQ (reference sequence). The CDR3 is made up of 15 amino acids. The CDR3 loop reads CASSPIAGGYNEQFF. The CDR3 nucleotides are TGTGCCAGCAGCCCAATAGCGGGGGGCTACAATGAGCAGTTCTTC.

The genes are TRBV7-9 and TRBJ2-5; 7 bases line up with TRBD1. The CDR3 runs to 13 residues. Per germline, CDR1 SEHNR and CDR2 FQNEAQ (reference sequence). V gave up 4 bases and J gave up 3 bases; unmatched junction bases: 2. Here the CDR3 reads CASSWQGEETQYF. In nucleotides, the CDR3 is TGTGCCAGCAGCTGGCAGGGGGAAGAGACCCAGTACTTC.

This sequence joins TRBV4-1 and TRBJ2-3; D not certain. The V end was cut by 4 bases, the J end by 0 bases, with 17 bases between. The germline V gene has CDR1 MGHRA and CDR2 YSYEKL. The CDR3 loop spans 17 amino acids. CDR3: CASSRALQSSSTDTQYF. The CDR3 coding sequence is TGCGCCAGCAGCCGGGCGCTCCAGTCATCTAGCACAGATACGCAGTATTTT.

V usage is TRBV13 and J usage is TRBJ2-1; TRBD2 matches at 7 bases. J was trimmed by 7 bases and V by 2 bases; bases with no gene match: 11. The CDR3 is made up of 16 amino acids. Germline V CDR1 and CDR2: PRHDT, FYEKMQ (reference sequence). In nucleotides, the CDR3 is TGTGCCAGCAGCTTATCGGGGGAGGGCGTGAGAAATGAGCAGTTCTTC. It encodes CASSLSGEGVRNEQFF. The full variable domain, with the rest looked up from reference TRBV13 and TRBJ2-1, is AAGVIQSPRHLIKEKRETATLKCYPIPRHDTVYWYQQGPGQDPQFLISFYEKMQSDKGSIPDRFSAQQFSDYHSELNMSSLELGDSALYFCASSLSGEGVRNEQFFGPGTRLTVL.

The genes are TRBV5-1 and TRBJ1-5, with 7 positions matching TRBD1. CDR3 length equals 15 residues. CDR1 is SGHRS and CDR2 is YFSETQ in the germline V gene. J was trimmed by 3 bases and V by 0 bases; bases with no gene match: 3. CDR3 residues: CASSLGDSFNQPQHF. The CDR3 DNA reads TGCGCCAGCAGCTTGGGGGACAGCTTCAATCAGCCCCAGCATTTT.

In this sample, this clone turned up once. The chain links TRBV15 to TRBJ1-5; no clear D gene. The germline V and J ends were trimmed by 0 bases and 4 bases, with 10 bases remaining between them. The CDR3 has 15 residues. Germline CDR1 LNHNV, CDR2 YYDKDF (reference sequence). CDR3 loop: CATSRDWQKNQPQHF. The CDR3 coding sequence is TGTGCCACCAGCAGAGATTGGCAGAAGAATCAGCCCCAGCATTTT. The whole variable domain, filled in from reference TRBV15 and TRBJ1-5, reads DAMVIQNPRYQVTQFGKPVTLSCSQTLNHNVMYWYQQKSSQAPKLLFHYYDKDFNNEADTPDNFQSRRPNTSFCFLDIRSPGLGDTAMYLCATSRDWQKNQPQHFGDGTRLSIL.

The CDR3 DNA is TGTGCCAGCAGCTTAGAATATACCTACGAGCAGTACTTC. Its translation: CASSLEYTYEQYF. J is TRBJ2-7 and V is TRBV7-9; D not certain. There are 13 residues in the CDR3. V was shortened by 1 base and J by 2 bases, with 6 bases between the two germline ends. CDR1 and CDR2 (germline): SEHNR, FQNEAQ (reference sequence).

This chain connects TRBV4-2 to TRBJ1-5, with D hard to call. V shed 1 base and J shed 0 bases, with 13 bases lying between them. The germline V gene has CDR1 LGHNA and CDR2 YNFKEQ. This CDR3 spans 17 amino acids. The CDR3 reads CASSQALTEYSNQPQHF. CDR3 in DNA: TGTGCCAGCAGCCAAGCCCTTACCGAGTATAGCAATCAGCCCCAGCATTTT.

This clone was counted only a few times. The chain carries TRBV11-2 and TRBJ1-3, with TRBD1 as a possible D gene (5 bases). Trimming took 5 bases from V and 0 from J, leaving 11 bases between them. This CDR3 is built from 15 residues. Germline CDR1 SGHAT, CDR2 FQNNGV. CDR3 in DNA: TGTGCCAGCAGCCGGCGGGGGAACTCTGGAAACACCATATATTTT. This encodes CASSRRGNSGNTIYF.

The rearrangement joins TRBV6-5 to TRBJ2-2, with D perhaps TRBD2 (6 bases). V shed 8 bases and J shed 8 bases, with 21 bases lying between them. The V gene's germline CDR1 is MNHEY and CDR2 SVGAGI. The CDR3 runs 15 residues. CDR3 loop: CASRQAAGSVGELFF. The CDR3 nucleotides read TGTGCCAGCCGCCAGGCCGCGGGATCGGTGGGGGAGCTGTTTTTT.

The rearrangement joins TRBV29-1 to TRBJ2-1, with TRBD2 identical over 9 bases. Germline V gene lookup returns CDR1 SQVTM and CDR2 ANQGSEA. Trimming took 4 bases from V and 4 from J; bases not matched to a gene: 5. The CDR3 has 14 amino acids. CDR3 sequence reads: CSVVSSGSYNEQFF. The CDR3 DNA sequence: TGCAGCGTTGTAAGTAGCGGGAGTTACAATGAGCAGTTCTTC.

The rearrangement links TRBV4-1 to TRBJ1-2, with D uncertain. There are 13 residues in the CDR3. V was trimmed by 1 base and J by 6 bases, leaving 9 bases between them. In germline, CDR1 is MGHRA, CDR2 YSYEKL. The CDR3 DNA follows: TGCGCCAGCAGCCAAGCCCCCGGGGATGGCTACACCTTC. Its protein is CASSQAPGDGYTF.

CDR3 region: CASSLGGNPYEQYF. The CDR3 bases are TGCGCCAGCAGCTTGGGAGGGAATCCCTACGAGCAGTACTTC. The V gene is TRBV5-1, the J gene TRBJ2-7, with a weak D call TRBD2 (5 bases). The CDR3 totals 14 residues. Trimming shortened V by 0 bases and J by 2 bases, and 9 bases separated the two germline ends. Germline V gene sequence: CDR1 SGHRS, CDR2 YFSETQ.

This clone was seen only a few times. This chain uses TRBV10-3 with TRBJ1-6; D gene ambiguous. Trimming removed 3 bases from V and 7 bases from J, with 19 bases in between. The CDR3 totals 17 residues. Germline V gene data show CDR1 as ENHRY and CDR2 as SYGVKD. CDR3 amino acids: CAISDRGGGRGNSPLHF. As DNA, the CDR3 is TGTGCCATCAGTGATCGTGGAGGAGGACGTGGAAATTCACCCCTCCACTTT.

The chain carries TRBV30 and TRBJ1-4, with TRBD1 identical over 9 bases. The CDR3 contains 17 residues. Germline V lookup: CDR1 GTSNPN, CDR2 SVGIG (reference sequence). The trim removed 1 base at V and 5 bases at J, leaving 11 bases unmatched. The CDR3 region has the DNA TGTGCCTGGAGTGGGCGGCTTACAGGGGGCGCGAATGAAAAACTGTTTTTT. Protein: CAWSGRLTGGANEKLFF.

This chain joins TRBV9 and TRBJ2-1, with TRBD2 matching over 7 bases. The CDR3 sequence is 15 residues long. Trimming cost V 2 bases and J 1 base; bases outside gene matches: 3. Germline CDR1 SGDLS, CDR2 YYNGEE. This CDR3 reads CASSVGRESYNEQFF. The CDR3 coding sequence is TGTGCCAGCAGCGTCGGGCGGGAGTCCTACAATGAGCAGTTCTTC.

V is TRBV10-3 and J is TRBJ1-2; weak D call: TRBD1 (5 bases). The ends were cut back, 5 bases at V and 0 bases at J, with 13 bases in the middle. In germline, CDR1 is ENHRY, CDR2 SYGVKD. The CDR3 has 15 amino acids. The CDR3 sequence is CAISLQEGANYGYTF. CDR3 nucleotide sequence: TGTGCCATCAGTCTACAGGAGGGAGCTAACTATGGCTACACCTTC.